The clone carrying this T cell receptor beta chain was recorded a few times. Its matching antigen is unknown. 200 to 250 ng DNA, approximately 31,000 T cell genomes, went into each sorted-subset replicate PCR. Produced via immunoSEQ multiplex PCR; TCRdb's table is partial and in-frame only. The data show about 2 million clones, roughly 95% seen once. Naive CD8 cells, CD45RO-negative and positively selected for CCR7, excluded terminally differentiated effector memory CD45RA+ cells. Healthy and HIV-negative, the adult donors had no recent acute infections or vaccinations. There were only Caucasian adults among the donors, and all lived in Nashville, Tennessee. These data come from a study of shared clonotypes between healthy human individuals. Broader study findings: Sorted-subset sequencing was shown by rarefaction to be incomplete despite large depth.

V lost 5 bases to trimming and J lost 3 bases; unmatched junction nucleotides: 5. The CDR3 has 16 residues. Germline CDR1 MNHEY, CDR2 SMNVEV (reference sequence). J is TRBJ2-6 and V is TRBV27, with 9 bases aligning to TRBD1. Material for sequencing was naive CD8+ T cells sorted from blood. The sequence derives from a man in his late teens or twenties in good health. CDR3 region: CASSTTGGGGANVLTF. The CDR3 nucleotides are TGTGCCAGCAGTACGACAGGGGGTGGTGGGGCCAACGTCCTGACTTTC.